The 14 T cell receptor beta chains presented below share a single source sample, sequenced in a study of blood T cells in healthy people across ages (dated by TCRdb to between 2014 and 2017). The library was built by means of 5' RACE. The data were produced on an Illumina HiSeq 2500. A second PCR of about 6 to 12 cycles was run with a J-beta primer mix and a sample-barcoded 5' primer. Using fastp at Q25 and MiXCR, TCRdb reprocessed the public reads and kept productive beta chains. One record per CDR3 amino acid sequence lists the most common genes and DNA. The sample contains over a million distinct CDR3 sequences, roughly 40% of them found a single time. The ten largest clones represent 7.9% of the sample. Sequencing was carried out using blood. The source of these receptors is a woman aged 18-29 years in good health.

The rearrangement uses TRBV5-1 and TRBJ2-7; 8 bases agree with TRBD2. The CDR3 extends over 16 amino acids. V shed 1 base and J 4 bases; nucleotides not matched to a gene: 10. Looked up from germline, CDR1 is SGHRS and CDR2 is YFSETQ. The CDR3 DNA follows: TGCGCCAGCAGCTTGTGGTTCGGGACTAGACCGTACGAGCAGTACTTC. This sequence encodes CASSLWFGTRPYEQYF.

This clonotype turned up a few times. The chain uses TRBV4-1 and TRBJ2-5, with 10 bases fitting TRBD1. This CDR3 contains 15 residues. V trimming: 6 bases; J trimming: 1 base; junction bases outside the gene matches: 5. In germline, CDR1 is MGHRA, CDR2 YSYEKL. This chain's CDR3 is CASRQGQGTQETQYF. The CDR3 nucleotides read TGCGCCAGCAGACAGGGACAGGGGACCCAAGAGACCCAGTACTTC.

This clonotype was detected only a few times. The chain couples TRBV7-9 to TRBJ1-4; 9 bases are a match to TRBD1. CDR1 is SEHNR and CDR2 is FQNEAQ in the germline V gene (reference sequence). J lost 8 bases, V lost 7 bases, and 8 bases had no gene match. CDR3 length: 14 residues. CDR3 protein: CASNQPGTGEKLFF. CDR3 coding DNA: TGTGCCAGCAATCAGCCTGGGACAGGGGAAAAACTGTTTTTT.

V is TRBV2 and J is TRBJ2-5; D is perhaps TRBD1 or TRBD2 (5 bases each). V dropped 2 bases and J dropped 5 bases, with 12 bases sitting between them. CDR1 SNHLY and CDR2 FYNNEI come from the germline V gene. The CDR3 runs to 14 residues. The CDR3 DNA sequence: TGTGCCAGCAGTGAATCACCAGGGACCGAGACCCAGTACTTC. It yields the protein CASSESPGTETQYF.

This chain's CDR3 is CASSPTQGKQETQYF. The CDR3 DNA follows: TGCGCCAGCAGTCCGACTCAGGGGAAACAAGAGACCCAGTACTTC. V usage is TRBV5-1 and J usage is TRBJ2-5, with a possible D match to TRBD1 (6 bases). Trimming cost V 5 bases and J 2 bases, with 16 bases left between them. Germline V gene sequence: CDR1 SGHRS, CDR2 YFSETQ. The CDR3 has 15 residues.

The V gene is TRBV12-3 or TRBV12-4, the J gene TRBJ2-7; 8 bases map to TRBD1. J was trimmed by 2 bases and V by 5 bases; bases with no gene match: 8. This CDR3 is 15 amino acids long. In nucleotides, the CDR3 is TGTGCCAGCAGTCCCCACGGACAGGGACCCTACGAGCAGTACTTC. This translates into CASSPHGQGPYEQYF.

This chain uses TRBV19 with TRBJ1-5; TRBD1 might be the D (6 bases). With 10 bases removed from V and 2 bases from J, the gap between germline ends came to 15 bases. The length of the CDR3 is 14 residues. Germline V gives CDR1 LNHDA, CDR2 SQIVND (reference sequence). DNA for the CDR3: TGTGCCACCCAGGCGGGGGGCCGCAATCAGCCCCAGCATTTT. This encodes CATQAGGRNQPQHF.

This rearrangement joins TRBV3-1 to TRBJ2-5; 8 bases match TRBD2. Germline assignment: CDR1 LGHDT and CDR2 YNNKEL (reference sequence). The V segment lost 0 bases and the J segment 5 bases; nucleotides outside the gene matches: 8. The CDR3 is 16 residues long. CDR3 residues: CASSQDPTGGWETQYF. Written as DNA, the CDR3 is TGTGCCAGCAGCCAAGATCCGACGGGAGGGTGGGAGACCCAGTACTTC.

This clonotype turned up a few times. The chain uses TRBV20-1 and TRBJ1-5; D gene unclear. The CDR3 is 12 residues long. The V and J ends lost 3 bases and 8 bases respectively, with 11 bases between them. Germline V gene lookup returns CDR1 DFQATT and CDR2 SNEGSKA (reference sequence). CDR3 amino acids: CSASGPSEPQHF. CDR3 sequence (DNA): TGCAGTGCTAGTGGGCCTTCGGAGCCCCAGCATTTT.

This chain links TRBV4-2 with TRBJ2-7, with D unclear. This CDR3 spans 14 amino acids. V lost 2 bases and J lost 3, with 11 bases in between. Germline V gene data show CDR1 as LGHNA and CDR2 as YNFKEQ. CDR3 amino acids: CASSQPDKHYEQYF. The DNA of the CDR3 is TGTGCCAGCAGCCAACCCGACAAACACTACGAGCAGTACTTC.

The count of this clonotype is one. The CDR3 loop is CSADHGTSVSLDTQYF. CDR3 DNA: TGCAGTGCCGACCACGGGACTAGCGTGAGTTTAGATACGCAGTATTTT. The chain links TRBV20-1 to TRBJ2-3; 10 bases line up with TRBD2. The CDR3 extends over 16 amino acids. With V trimmed by 6 bases and J by 5 bases, 14 bases remained unmatched. The germline V gene encodes CDR1 DFQATT and CDR2 SNEGSKA (reference sequence).

The chain recombines TRBV20-1 with TRBJ2-3, with 12 bases identical to TRBD2. The CDR3 runs 15 residues. V lost 5 bases, J lost 2 bases, and 5 bases stayed unmatched. Germline lookup yields CDR1 DFQATT and CDR2 SNEGSKA (reference sequence). In nucleotides, the CDR3 is TGCAGTGCTGCCAGGACTAGCGGGAACACAGATACGCAGTATTTT. Protein sequence: CSAARTSGNTDTQYF.

This clonotype was counted ten times or more. The V call is TRBV20-1, the J call TRBJ1-2; 8 nucleotides agree with TRBD1. J was trimmed by 1 base and V by 2 bases; bases with no gene match: 9. The germline V gene has CDR1 DFQATT and CDR2 SNEGSKA (reference sequence). This CDR3 has 16 residues. Here the CDR3 reads CSARRNRGGDNYGYTF. CDR3 in DNA: TGCAGTGCTAGACGGAACAGGGGGGGTGATAACTATGGCTACACCTTC.

This clonotype appeared a few times. This chain uses TRBV6-5 with TRBJ2-5; maybe TRBD2 (6 bases). The V end lost 9 bases, the J end lost 0 bases, and 20 bases lay between the germline ends. Germline V gene data show CDR1 as MNHEY and CDR2 as SVGAGI. The CDR3 extends over 16 amino acids. CDR3 bases: TGTGCCAGGAGCACCAGGAGGGAGACAGACCAAGAGACCCAGTACTTC. Residues: CARSTRRETDQETQYF.